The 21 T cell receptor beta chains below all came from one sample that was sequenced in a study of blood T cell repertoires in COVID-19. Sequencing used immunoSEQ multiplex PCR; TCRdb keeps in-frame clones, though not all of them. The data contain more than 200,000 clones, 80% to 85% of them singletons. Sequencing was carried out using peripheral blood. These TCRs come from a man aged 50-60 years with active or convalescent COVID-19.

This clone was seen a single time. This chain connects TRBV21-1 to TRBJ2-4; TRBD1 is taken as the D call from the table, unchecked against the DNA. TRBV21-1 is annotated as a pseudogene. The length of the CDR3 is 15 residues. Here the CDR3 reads CASSEPIQPKNIQYF. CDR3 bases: TGTGCCAGCAGCGAACCCATACAGCCCAAAAACATTCAGTACTTC.

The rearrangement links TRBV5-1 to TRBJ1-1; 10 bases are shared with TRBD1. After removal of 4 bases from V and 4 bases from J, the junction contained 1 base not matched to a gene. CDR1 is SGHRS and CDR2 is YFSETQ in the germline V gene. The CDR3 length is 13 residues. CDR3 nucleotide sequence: TGCGCCAGCAGCCGGACAGGGGGCACTGAAGCTTTCTTT. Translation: CASSRTGGTEAFF.

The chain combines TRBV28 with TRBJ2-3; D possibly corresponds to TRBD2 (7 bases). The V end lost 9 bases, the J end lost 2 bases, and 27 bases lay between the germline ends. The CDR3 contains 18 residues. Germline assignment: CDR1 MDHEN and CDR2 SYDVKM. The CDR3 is CASYGLIRGGPYTDTQYF. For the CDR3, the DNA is TGTGCCAGTTATGGGTTGATCCGCGGGGGCCCGTACACAGATACGCAGTATTTT.

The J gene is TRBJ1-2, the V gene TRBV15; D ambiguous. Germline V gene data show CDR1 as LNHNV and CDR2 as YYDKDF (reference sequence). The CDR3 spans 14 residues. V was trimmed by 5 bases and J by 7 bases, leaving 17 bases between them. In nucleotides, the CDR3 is TGTGCCACCAGCCCCGAGCGGGCGGGAAGTGGCTACACCTTC. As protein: CATSPERAGSGYTF.

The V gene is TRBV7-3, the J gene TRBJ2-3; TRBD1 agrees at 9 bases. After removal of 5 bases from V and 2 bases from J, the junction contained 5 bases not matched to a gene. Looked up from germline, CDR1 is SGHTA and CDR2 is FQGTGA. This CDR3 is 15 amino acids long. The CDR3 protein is CASSQDRGYTDTQYF. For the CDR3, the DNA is TGTGCCAGCAGCCAGGACAGGGGATACACAGATACGCAGTATTTT.

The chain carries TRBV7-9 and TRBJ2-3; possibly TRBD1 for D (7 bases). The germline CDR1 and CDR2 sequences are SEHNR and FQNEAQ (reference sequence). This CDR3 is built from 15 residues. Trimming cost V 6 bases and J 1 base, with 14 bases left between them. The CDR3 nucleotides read TGTGCCAGCAGATCCCAGGGGGGTGGCACAGATACGCAGTATTTT. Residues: CASRSQGGGTDTQYF. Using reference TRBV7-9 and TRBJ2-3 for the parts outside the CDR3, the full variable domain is DTGVSQNPRHKITKRGQNVTFRCDPISEHNRLYWYRQTLGQGPEFLTYFQNEAQLEKSRLLSDRFSAERPKGSFSTLEIQRTEQGDSAMYLCASRSQGGGTDTQYFGPGTRLTVL.

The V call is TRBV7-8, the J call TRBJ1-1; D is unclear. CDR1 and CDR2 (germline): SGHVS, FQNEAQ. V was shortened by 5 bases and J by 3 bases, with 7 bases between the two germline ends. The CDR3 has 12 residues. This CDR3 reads CASSQRDTEAFF. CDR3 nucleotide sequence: TGTGCCAGCAGCCAACGGGACACTGAAGCTTTCTTT.

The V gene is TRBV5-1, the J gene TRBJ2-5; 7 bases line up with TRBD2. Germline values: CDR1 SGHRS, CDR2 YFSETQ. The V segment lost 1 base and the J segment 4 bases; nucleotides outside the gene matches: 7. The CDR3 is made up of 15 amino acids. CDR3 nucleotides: TGCGCCAGCAGCTTGCAACCTGGGGAGGGAGAGACCCAGTACTTC. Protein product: CASSLQPGEGETQYF.

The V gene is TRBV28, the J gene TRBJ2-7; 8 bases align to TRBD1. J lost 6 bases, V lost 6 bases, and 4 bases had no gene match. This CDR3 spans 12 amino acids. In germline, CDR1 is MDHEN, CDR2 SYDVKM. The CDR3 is CASSRQGSEQYF. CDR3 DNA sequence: TGTGCCAGCAGCAGACAGGGGAGCGAGCAGTACTTC.

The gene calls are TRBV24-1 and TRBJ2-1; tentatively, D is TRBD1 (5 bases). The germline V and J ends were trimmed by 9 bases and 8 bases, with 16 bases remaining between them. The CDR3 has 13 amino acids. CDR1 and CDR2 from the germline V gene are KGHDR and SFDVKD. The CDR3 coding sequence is TGTGCCACCGGGGATGACAGAATCGATGAGCAGTTCTTC. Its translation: CATGDDRIDEQFF.

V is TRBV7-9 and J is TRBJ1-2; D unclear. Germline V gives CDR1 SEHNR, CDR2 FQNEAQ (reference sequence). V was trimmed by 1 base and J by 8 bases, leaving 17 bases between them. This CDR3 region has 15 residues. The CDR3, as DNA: TGTGCCAGCAGCTTAGAGGGCGGGAGTGGAAGCGGCTACACCTTC. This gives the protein CASSLEGGSGSGYTF. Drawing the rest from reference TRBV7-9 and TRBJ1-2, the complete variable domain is DTGVSQNPRHKITKRGQNVTFRCDPISEHNRLYWYRQTLGQGPEFLTYFQNEAQLEKSRLLSDRFSAERPKGSFSTLEIQRTEQGDSAMYLCASSLEGGSGSGYTFGSGTRLTVV.

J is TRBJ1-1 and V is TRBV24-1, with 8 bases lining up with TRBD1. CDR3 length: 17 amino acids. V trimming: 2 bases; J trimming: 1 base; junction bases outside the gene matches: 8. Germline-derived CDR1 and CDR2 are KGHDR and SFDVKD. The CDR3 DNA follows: TGTGCCACCAGTGATTCTCGCAGGGGGCCGCGGAACACTGAAGCTTTCTTT. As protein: CATSDSRRGPRNTEAFF.

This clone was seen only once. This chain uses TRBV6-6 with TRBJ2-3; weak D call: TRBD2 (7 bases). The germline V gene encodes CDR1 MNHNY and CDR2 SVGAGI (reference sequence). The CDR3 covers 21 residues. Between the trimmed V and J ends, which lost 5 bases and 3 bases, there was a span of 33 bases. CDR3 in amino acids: CASSPEVPPARRGGVTDTQYF. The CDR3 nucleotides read TGTGCCAGCAGTCCCGAAGTTCCCCCCGCTAGGAGGGGGGGGGTAACAGATACGCAGTATTTT.

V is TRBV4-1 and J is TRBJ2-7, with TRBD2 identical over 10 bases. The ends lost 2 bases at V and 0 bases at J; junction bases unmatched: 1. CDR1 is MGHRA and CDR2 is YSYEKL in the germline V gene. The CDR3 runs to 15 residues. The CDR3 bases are TGCGCCAGCAGCCAACTAGCGGGGGTCTCCTACGAGCAGTACTTC. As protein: CASSQLAGVSYEQYF.

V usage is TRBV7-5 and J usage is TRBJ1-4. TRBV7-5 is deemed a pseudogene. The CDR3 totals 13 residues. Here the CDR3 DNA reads TGTGTCAGAAGCCTTCGCCCCCCTAAAAAACTGTTTTTT. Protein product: CVRSLRPPKKLFF.

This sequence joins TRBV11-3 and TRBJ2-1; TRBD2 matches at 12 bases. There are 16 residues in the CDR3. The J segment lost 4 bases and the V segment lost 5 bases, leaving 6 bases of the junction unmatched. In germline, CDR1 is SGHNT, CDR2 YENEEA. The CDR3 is CASSASTSGGYNEQFF. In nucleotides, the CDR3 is TGTGCCAGCAGCGCCTCCACTAGCGGGGGGTACAATGAGCAGTTCTTC.

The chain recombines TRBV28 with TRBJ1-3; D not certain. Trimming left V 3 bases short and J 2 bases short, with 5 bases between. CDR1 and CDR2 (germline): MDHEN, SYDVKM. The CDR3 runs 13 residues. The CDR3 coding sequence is TGTGCCAGCAGTTTCCCAACTGGAAACACCATATATTTT. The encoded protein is CASSFPTGNTIYF.

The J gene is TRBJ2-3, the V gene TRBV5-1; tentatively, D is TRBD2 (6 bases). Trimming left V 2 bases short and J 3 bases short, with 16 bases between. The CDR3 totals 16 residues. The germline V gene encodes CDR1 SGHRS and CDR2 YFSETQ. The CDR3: CASSFLPQGGTDTQYF. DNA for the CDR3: TGCGCCAGCAGCTTCCTCCCTCAGGGAGGAACAGATACGCAGTATTTT.

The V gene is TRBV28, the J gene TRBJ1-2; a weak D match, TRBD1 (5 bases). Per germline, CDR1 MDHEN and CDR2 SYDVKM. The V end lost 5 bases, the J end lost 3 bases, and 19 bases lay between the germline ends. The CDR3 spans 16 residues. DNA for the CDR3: TGTGCCAGCAGTCCGGAAAAGGGGAGGCGGCACTATGGCTACACCTTC. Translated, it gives CASSPEKGRRHYGYTF.

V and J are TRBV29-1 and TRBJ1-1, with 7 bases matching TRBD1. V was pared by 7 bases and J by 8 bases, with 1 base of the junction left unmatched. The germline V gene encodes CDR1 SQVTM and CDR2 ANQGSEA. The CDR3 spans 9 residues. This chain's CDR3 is CSAGQEAFF. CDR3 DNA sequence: TGCAGCGCGGGACAGGAAGCTTTCTTT.

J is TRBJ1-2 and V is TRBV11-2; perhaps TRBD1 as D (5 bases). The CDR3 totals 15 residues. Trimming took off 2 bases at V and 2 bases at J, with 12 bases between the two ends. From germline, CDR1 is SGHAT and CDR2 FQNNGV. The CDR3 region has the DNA TGTGCCAGCAGCTTAACTTTGGGGCAGAACTATGGCTACACCTTC. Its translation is CASSLTLGQNYGYTF.